This TCR beta chain was sequenced during a study of blood T cells in healthy people across ages (dated by TCRdb to the mid-2010s). About the investigation overall: In model experiments, roughly one uniquely barcoded TCR beta cDNA molecule per two T cells was captured by template switching. To avoid experimental bias, donors of different ages were randomly spread across the sequencing lanes. The donors were split into four age groups: young (average approximately 16 years), middle-aged (roughly 39), aged (around 67) and long-lived (approximately 89). Using deep sequencing normalized with unique cDNA molecular identifiers, the study measured how TCR beta repertoire diversity changes with age. Using the same blood draw, the study looked at two additional independent replicas of 1 million unique cDNA reads for two donors, one aged 18 to 29 and the other aged 80 or older.

This clonotype showed up just a few times. No cognate antigen has been identified for it. No base-level quality is on record; no much larger clone is a single base apart. The germline V gene gives CDR1 as SQVTM and CDR2 as ANQGSEA. Clipping removes 5 bases from V and 2 bases from J, with 9 as the unmatched junction base count. The CDR3, from cysteine to phenylalanine, totals 14 residues. The DNA shown is the 42-base CDR3, in frame from base 1. The library came from 5' RACE. Sequenced on an Illumina HiSeq 2500. The second PCR ran for about 7 to 11 cycles and used a J-beta primer mix along with a sample-barcoded 5' primer. Each TCR beta cDNA molecule received a unique molecular identifier from a template-switch 5' adaptor carrying 12 random nucleotides. Each sample yielded at least 3 million CDR3-containing paired-end reads. First-strand cDNA synthesis was performed from all RNA using the Mint cDNA synthesis kit, with priming by a TRBC-specific oligonucleotide. Following uracil-DNA glycosylase treatment, all cDNA underwent a first 18-cycle PCR with the universal primers M1SS and BC2_uni_R. The paper's data handling went like this. Each sample was normalized by randomly selecting 1 million high-quality reads, each carrying a distinct molecular identifier. Reads sharing molecular identifiers were discarded rather than binned into consensus sequences. CDR3 identification, clonotype clustering and error correction used MiTCR with a Q25 quality threshold and the strictest error-elimination algorithm. A nonparametric unseen species model using Euler transformation provided a lower-bound estimate of total TCR beta diversity. TCRdb itself trimmed the public reads at Q25 with fastp, ran MiXCR and retained productive beta chains. CDR3 protein sequences are deduplicated, and each keeps its most common genes and DNA. The V and J calls were not made by the authors but by TCRdb's processing. This sample has approximately 800,000 distinct CDR3 sequences in its table, and around 62% of those were observed once. In total, the top ten clones hold 28% of the sample.

What the study reported, not specific to this receptor: Compared with the aged group, the long-lived group had more naive CD4+ T cells, fewer expanded clones and increased TCR diversity, suggesting age selection. The percentage of naive T cells measured by flow cytometry correlated strongly with observed TCR beta diversity. Because donor CMV infection status was unknown, age-related changes in expanded clonotypes were potentially confounded. Observed TCR beta diversity per million T cells fell roughly linearly with age, and a significant reduction was already apparent by age around 40. Since profiling was done on bulk unsorted PBMCs, naive and antigen-experienced compartments could not be conclusively compared. Total diversity estimates from one million sequenced T cells were considered lower bounds and underestimates.

The donors were roughly 39 Caucasian individuals from Russia, aged roughly 6 to 100 years, who were systemically healthy. Ten milliliters of peripheral blood were drawn from each donor into EDTA-treated Vacutainer tubes. Ficoll-Paque density-gradient centrifugation was used to isolate PBMCs, with at least 6.5 million per sample. Trizol reagent was used to extract total RNA from the PBMCs, yielding at least 5.5 micrograms per sample. For every donor, an aliquot of PBMCs went through flow cytometry to measure the percentages of naive CD45RAhigh/CD27high T cells. The sequence came from a man aged 25-40 years in good health. Sequencing used blood. The chain uses TRBV29-1 and TRBJ2-7; TRBD2 aligns with 7 central bases. The sequenced DNA is TGCAGCGTTTCTAGCGGAGGCTTAGCCTACGAGCAGTACTTC. It is translated as CSVSSGGLAYEQYF.